Each of the 32 T cell receptor beta chains below was sequenced from the same sample in a study of T cell repertoires in cytomegalovirus infection. TCRdb processed the reads anew with MiXCR; each CDR3 protein has one entry. The table has roughly 720,000 distinct CDR3 sequences, under 40% seen once. Sequencing was performed on PBMCs. The receptors derive from a human donor in good health (CMV status not recorded). Some clones in this sample may be carry-over from other donors' samples.

This chain links TRBV5-4 with TRBJ2-7; maybe TRBD1 (5 bases). The CDR3 loop spans 14 amino acids. The germline CDR1 and CDR2 sequences are SGHNT and YYREEE (reference sequence). The V end lost 3 bases, the J end lost 4 bases, and 14 bases lay between the germline ends. CDR3 loop: CASSSPQTDYEQYF. DNA for the CDR3: TGTGCCAGCAGCTCCCCCCAGACAGATTACGAGCAGTACTTC. The full variable domain, completed using reference TRBV5-4 and TRBJ2-7, is ETGVTQSPTHLIKTRGQQVTLRCSSQSGHNTVSWYQQALGQGPQFIFQYYREEENGRGNFPPRFSGLQFPNYSSELNVNALELDDSALYLCASSSPQTDYEQYFGPGTRLTVT.

As regards this clonotype: One end of the junction does not line up with germline, which may come from a read error. CDR3 protein: CSRSVPSVYEQYF. The CDR3 DNA reads TGTTCCAGAAGCGTACCTAGTGTTTACGAGCAGTACTTC. This chain connects TRBV7-2 to TRBJ2-7; D unclear. Germline assignment: CDR1 SGHTA and CDR2 FQGNSA. The CDR3 contains 13 residues.

V usage is TRBV7-9 and J usage is TRBJ2-7; D unresolved. CDR3 size: 13 residues. Trimming took off 6 bases at V and 5 bases at J, with 14 bases between the two ends. Germline V gene sequence: CDR1 SEHNR, CDR2 FQNEAQ (reference sequence). CDR3 protein: CASSSGSANEQYF. The CDR3 DNA reads as TGTGCCAGCAGTTCAGGCTCGGCCAACGAGCAGTACTTC.

The rearrangement uses TRBV24-1 and TRBJ2-1; D remains ambiguous. The CDR3 has 13 amino acids. Trimming took off 9 bases at V and 0 bases at J, with 8 bases between the two ends. Per the germline V gene, CDR1 is KGHDR and CDR2 is SFDVKD. For the CDR3, the DNA is TGTGCCACCGGGGAAGACTCCTACAATGAGCAGTTCTTC. This codes for CATGEDSYNEQFF.

This clonotype was detected only a few times. The chain couples TRBV6-1 to TRBJ2-5, with a weak D call TRBD2 (6 bases). In germline, CDR1 is MNHNS, CDR2 SASEGT. The V and J ends lost 1 base and 5 bases respectively, with 14 bases between them. The CDR3 is made up of 15 amino acids. The CDR3 reads CASSEDRGGTETQYF. DNA for the CDR3: TGTGCCAGCAGTGAAGACCGGGGAGGAACGGAGACCCAGTACTTC.

This clonotype was seen only a few times. CDR3 bases: TGTGCCAGCAGCCCCCGGGGGGGTCCTGGCCCACACATTCAGTACTTC. It yields the protein CASSPRGGPGPHIQYF. The V call is TRBV7-2, the J call TRBJ2-4; 8 bases agree with TRBD2. The CDR3 extends over 16 amino acids. The V gene's germline CDR1 is SGHTA and CDR2 FQGNSA. The J segment lost 8 bases and the V segment lost 5 bases, leaving 14 bases of the junction unmatched.

A word on this clonotype: At one end the junction does not follow the germline gene, possibly because of a read error. The chain recombines TRBV19 with TRBJ2-3; D might be TRBD1 (6 bases). Germline assignment: CDR1 LNHDA and CDR2 SQIVND (reference sequence). The CDR3 length is 12 residues. The CDR3 nucleotides are TGTGCCAGTAGCCGGACAGCAGATACGAAGTATTTT. It codes for CASSRTADTKYF.

The chain joins TRBV6-4 to TRBJ2-1; TRBD2 agrees at 11 bases. V dropped 6 bases and J dropped 7; count of bases not matched to a gene: 11. The V gene's germline CDR1 is MRHNA and CDR2 SNTAGT. The CDR3 is 16 residues long. CDR3 DNA: TGTGCCAGCAGCCTCTTTAGCGGGAGGGCAACAAATGAGCAGTTCTTC. It translates to CASSLFSGRATNEQFF.

This clonotype was found a few times. The chain joins TRBV5-1 to TRBJ2-1; the D gene is possibly TRBD2 (5 bases). V was shortened by 8 bases and J by 6 bases, with 15 bases between the two germline ends. CDR1 and CDR2 (germline): SGHRS, YFSETQ. This CDR3 has 13 residues. DNA for the CDR3: TGCGCCAGTGGGGAGCCCGGAGGCAATGAGCAGTTCTTC. This translates into CASGEPGGNEQFF.

This clonotype was counted only a few times. The chain carries TRBV27 and TRBJ2-5, with 7 bases lining up with TRBD2. CDR1 and CDR2 (germline): MNHEY, SMNVEV (reference sequence). V gave up 2 bases and J gave up 7 bases; unmatched junction bases: 7. CDR3 length equals 14 residues. The CDR3 here is CASSLLGGSVTQYF. DNA for the CDR3: TGTGCCAGCAGTTTACTCGGCGGGAGTGTGACCCAGTACTTC.

The chain couples TRBV12-3 or TRBV12-4 to TRBJ1-1; 8 bases align to TRBD1. With 3 bases clipped from V and 3 bases from J, the junction kept 3 bases outside the gene matches. The CDR3 runs to 14 residues. The CDR3 region is CASSLQGAHTEAFF. The CDR3 bases are TGTGCCAGCAGTTTGCAGGGGGCGCACACTGAAGCTTTCTTT.

Note on this clonotype: Compared with germline, one end of the junction differs, possibly owing to a read error. The chain uses TRBV13 and TRBJ2-1, with D perhaps TRBD1 (6 bases). The CDR3 is 16 amino acids. Germline V gene data show CDR1 as PRHDT and CDR2 as FYEKMQ (reference sequence). CDR3 loop: CASSAPGQLIYSEQFF. Here the CDR3 DNA reads TGTGCCAGCAGCGCACCGGGACAACTCATTTACAGTGAGCAGTTCTTC.

The sample holds a few counts of this clonotype. This chain uses TRBV7-9 with TRBJ2-1, with TRBD2 matching over 7 bases. In germline, CDR1 is SEHNR, CDR2 FQNEAQ (reference sequence). The CDR3 extends over 14 amino acids. Trimming took 5 bases from V and 6 from J; bases not matched to a gene: 7. The CDR3 sequence: CASSQWSGANEQFF. The CDR3 DNA reads as TGTGCCAGCAGCCAGTGGAGCGGGGCCAATGAGCAGTTCTTC.

This clonotype was seen a few times. This sequence joins TRBV18 and TRBJ2-3; possibly TRBD1 for D (5 bases). The CDR3 runs 14 residues. The germline gives CDR1 KGHSH, CDR2 LQKENI. V was trimmed by 2 bases and J by 4 bases, leaving 10 bases between them. The CDR3 bases are TGTGCCAGCTCACCAAATCAGGGCCCAGATACGCAGTATTTT. Translating it yields CASSPNQGPDTQYF.

This chain connects TRBV23-1 to TRBJ2-3; D ambiguous. TRBV23-1 falls under the ORF class, with uncertain function. The germline V and J ends were trimmed by 10 bases and 2 bases, with 10 bases remaining between them. The CDR3 consists of 12 residues. The CDR3 DNA reads as TGCGCCATGGACGGATCCACAGATACGCAGTATTTT. Residues: CAMDGSTDTQYF.

This chain links TRBV4-1 with TRBJ1-2; a weak D match, TRBD1 (5 bases). Germline CDR1 is MGHRA and CDR2 is YSYEKL. This CDR3 comprises 13 residues. V was trimmed by 1 base and J by 6 bases, leaving 9 bases between them. CDR3 protein: CASSQVPRDGYTF. CDR3 DNA sequence: TGCGCCAGCAGCCAAGTTCCCAGGGATGGCTACACCTTC.

The chain carries TRBV28 and TRBJ1-3, with unresolved D. CDR1 is MDHEN and CDR2 is SYDVKM in the germline V gene. With 6 bases removed from V and 0 bases from J, the gap between germline ends came to 12 bases. CDR3 length equals 15 residues. DNA of the CDR3: TGTGCCAGCAGGGAGACCGGCTCCTCTGGAAACACCATATATTTT. The encoded protein is CASRETGSSGNTIYF.

The gene calls are TRBV19 and TRBJ2-3; perhaps TRBD2 as D (6 bases). This CDR3 is 14 amino acids long. V was clipped by 7 bases and J by 3 bases, with 14 bases between them. Germline-derived CDR1 and CDR2 are LNHDA and SQIVND (reference sequence). In DNA, the CDR3 is TGTGCCAGTAAACGCCGGGAGATAACAGATACGCAGTATTTT. It specifies CASKRREITDTQYF. The entire variable domain, with the rest obtained from reference TRBV19 and TRBJ2-3, is as follows: DGGITQSPKYLFRKEGQNVTLSCEQNLNHDAMYWYRQDPGQGLRLIYYSQIVNDFQKGDIAEGYSVSREKKESFPLTVTSAQKNPTAFYLCASKRREITDTQYFGPGTRLTVL.

V usage is TRBV28 and J usage is TRBJ2-7, with TRBD2 matching 9 bases. J gave up 5 bases and V 2 bases, and 7 bases lay outside the gene matches. There are 15 residues in the CDR3. Germline-derived CDR1 and CDR2 are MDHEN and SYDVKM. The CDR3 region has the DNA TGTGCCAGCAGTTTACCGCTAGCGGGGTCCGACGAGCAGTACTTC. Encoded protein: CASSLPLAGSDEQYF. The complete variable domain, with remaining parts taken from reference TRBV28 and TRBJ2-7, reads DVKVTQSSRYLVKRTGEKVFLECVQDMDHENMFWYRQDPGLGLRLIYFSYDVKMKEKGDIPEGYSVSREKKERFSLILESASTNQTSMYLCASSLPLAGSDEQYFGPGTRLTVT.

This clonotype was recorded a few times. This chain connects TRBV7-8 to TRBJ1-1; TRBD1 matches 8 bases. CDR1 and CDR2 from the germline V gene are SGHVS and FQNEAQ. The CDR3 length is 19 residues. The V segment lost 1 base and the J segment 4 bases; nucleotides outside the gene matches: 17. Here the CDR3 reads CASSLEAWQGALGGTEAFF. For the CDR3, the DNA is TGTGCCAGCAGCTTAGAAGCCTGGCAGGGGGCGCTTGGGGGCACTGAAGCTTTCTTT.

The chain links TRBV19 to TRBJ2-1, with 9 bases identical to TRBD1. V dropped 0 bases and J dropped 6; count of bases not matched to a gene: 12. CDR1 and CDR2 (germline): LNHDA, SQIVND (reference sequence). The CDR3 has 18 amino acids. CDR3 nucleotide sequence: TGTGCCAGTAGTATAGATTTGGGGGGGACAGGGCGGGCCAATGAGCAGTTCTTC. This translates into CASSIDLGGTGRANEQFF.

The chain links TRBV5-6 to TRBJ1-5; perhaps TRBD1 as D (6 bases). Germline CDR1 and CDR2: SGHDT and YYEEEE. V lost 3 bases and J lost 7, with 11 bases in between. The CDR3 totals 13 residues. In DNA form, the CDR3 reads TGTGCCAGCAGCTCTTCAGGGGAACAGCCCCAGCATTTT. It translates to CASSSSGEQPQHF.

The table lists this clonotype with a few counts. The chain uses TRBV19 and TRBJ1-5; no definite D call. The CDR3 length is 16 residues. Looked up from germline, CDR1 is LNHDA and CDR2 is SQIVND (reference sequence). Trimming left V 1 base short and J 2 bases short, with 12 bases between. CDR3 protein: CASSIGRPRGNQPQHF. In DNA form, the CDR3 reads TGTGCCAGTAGTATAGGTCGGCCGAGGGGCAATCAGCCCCAGCATTTT.

This clonotype was recorded a few times. The junction shows a germline mismatch at one end, possibly a read error. This chain connects TRBV11-2 to TRBJ2-7; D tentatively reads TRBD1 or TRBD2 (5 bases each). The CDR3 contains 12 residues. CDR1 and CDR2 (germline): SGHAT, FQNNGV. The DNA of the CDR3 is TGTGCCAGCAGCTTCGGGACGGCTTATCCTATCTTC. It specifies CASSFGTAYPIF.

The chain employs TRBV5-1 and TRBJ2-1, with D possibly being TRBD1 (5 bases). Per germline, CDR1 SGHRS and CDR2 YFSETQ. The ends were cut back, 4 bases at V and 3 bases at J, with 14 bases in the middle. The CDR3 has 15 amino acids. CDR3 region: CASSPIQAFYNEQFF. The CDR3 nucleotides are TGCGCCAGCAGCCCGATACAGGCCTTCTACAATGAGCAGTTCTTC.

The CDR3, as DNA: TGTGCCAGCAGCCAATGGACTAGCGGGGGCTACAATGAGCAGTTCTTC. It is translated as CASSQWTSGGYNEQFF. V usage is TRBV28 and J usage is TRBJ2-1, with 13 bases identical to TRBD2. Germline CDR1 MDHEN, CDR2 SYDVKM. Unmatched junction bases numbered 5, after V lost 6 bases and J lost 3 bases. The CDR3 loop spans 16 amino acids.

This clonotype has only a few counts. This chain joins TRBV6-5 and TRBJ1-1, with unresolved D. This CDR3 has 16 residues. The V gene lost 6 bases and the J gene lost 1 base, with 18 bases spanning the gap. Germline V gene sequence: CDR1 MNHEY, CDR2 SVGAGI. The CDR3 loop is CASSPTSRAANTEAFF. The CDR3 bases are TGTGCCAGCAGCCCCACATCCCGGGCAGCGAACACTGAAGCTTTCTTT.

This clonotype has only a few counts. The V gene is TRBV7-9, the J gene TRBJ2-7; D is ambiguous. V gave up 8 bases and J gave up 2 bases, with 7 bases separating them. The CDR3 covers 11 residues. Germline values: CDR1 SEHNR, CDR2 FQNEAQ (reference sequence). CDR3 sequence (DNA): TGTGCCAGCGGCGAGCCCTACGAGCAGTACTTC. Translating gives CASGEPYEQYF.

In its sample, this clonotype was seen many times. The chain links TRBV7-2 to TRBJ2-3, with D perhaps matching TRBD2 (5 bases). With 3 bases removed from V and 0 bases from J, the gap between germline ends came to 10 bases. This CDR3 has 15 amino acids. Germline assignment: CDR1 SGHTA and CDR2 FQGNSA. The CDR3 nucleotides read TGTGCCAGCAGCTTCGTAGCGAGCAGCACAGATACGCAGTATTTT. It is translated as CASSFVASSTDTQYF.

This clonotype was observed a handful of times. The chain joins TRBV3-1 to TRBJ2-7, with D perhaps TRBD1 (6 bases). V was clipped by 0 bases and J by 6 bases, with 15 bases between them. This CDR3 spans 15 amino acids. CDR1 and CDR2 (germline): LGHDT, YNNKEL (reference sequence). The CDR3 loop is CASSQDRQGIGEQYF. CDR3 DNA sequence: TGTGCCAGCAGCCAAGATCGGCAGGGGATAGGCGAGCAGTACTTC.

The genes are TRBV30 and TRBJ1-1, with D possibly TRBD1 on 5 matching bases. CDR1 and CDR2 (germline): GTSNPN, SVGIG (reference sequence). Trimming took 3 bases from V and 4 from J, leaving 12 bases between them. This CDR3 has 13 residues. CDR3 coding DNA: TGTGCCTGGAGAACATTGGGGGGCACTGAAGCTTTCTTT. Amino acids: CAWRTLGGTEAFF.

The rearrangement uses TRBV18 and TRBJ2-6; 7 positions agree with TRBD1. CDR3 length: 19 amino acids. Germline lookup yields CDR1 KGHSH and CDR2 LQKENI. The J segment lost 0 bases and the V segment lost 0 bases, leaving 8 bases of the junction unmatched. The CDR3 coding sequence is TGTGCCAGCTCACCACCGGACAGGTTTCCCCTCTCTGGGGCCAACGTCCTGACTTTC. This encodes CASSPPDRFPLSGANVLTF.